The 24 T cell receptor beta chains below all came from one sample that was sequenced in a study of T cells after somatic rescue of genetic block. Profiled with immunoSEQ multiplex PCR; TCRdb holds only in-frame clones, not every one. The repertoire includes some 74,000 clones, about nine tenths of them detected once, and roughly 2.9% sits in the top ten. The specimen was peripheral blood mononuclear cells (PBMCs). Receptors originate from a young man.

V usage is TRBV19 and J usage is TRBJ2-7, with D possibly called TRBD1 or TRBD2 (5 bases each). The CDR3 covers 15 residues. Trimming took 3 bases from V and 4 from J, leaving 16 bases between them. Looked up from germline, CDR1 is LNHDA and CDR2 is SQIVND (reference sequence). CDR3 sequence reads: CASSIAGRGDYEQYF. The CDR3 coding sequence is TGTGCCAGTAGTATCGCAGGGAGAGGGGATTACGAGCAGTACTTC.

The rearrangement links TRBV19 to TRBJ1-3, with no clear D. The germline V gene encodes CDR1 LNHDA and CDR2 SQIVND (reference sequence). Trimming took 6 bases from V and 4 from J, leaving 13 bases between them. The length of the CDR3 is 14 residues. The CDR3 spells CASSVRGSGNTIYF. CDR3 coding DNA: TGTGCCAGTAGCGTCCGGGGTTCCGGAAACACCATATATTTT.

The rearrangement joins TRBV30 to TRBJ2-3, with 10 bases lining up with TRBD2. The V gene end was trimmed by 2 bases and the J gene end by 4 bases; junction bases not matched to a gene: 6. The CDR3 extends over 15 amino acids. CDR1 and CDR2 from the germline V gene are GTSNPN and SVGIG (reference sequence). The CDR3 bases are TGTGCCTGGAGTAAGCGGGGGGGCCGGTCAGATACGCAGTATTTT. This encodes CAWSKRGGRSDTQYF.

The V call is TRBV2, the J call TRBJ1-2; weak D call: TRBD1 (5 bases). CDR3 length equals 17 residues. Germline V CDR1 and CDR2: SNHLY, FYNNEI. V lost 2 bases to trimming and J lost 6 bases, with 22 bases between them. CDR3 in DNA: TGTGCCAGCAGTGAAACCCCCAGTGGGGGAGGAGGAGATGGCTACACCTTC. This encodes CASSETPSGGGGDGYTF.

This chain joins TRBV10-1 and TRBJ2-3, with TRBD2 identical over 9 bases. Germline values: CDR1 WNHNN, CDR2 SYGVQD (reference sequence). This CDR3 is 15 amino acids long. The junction had 4 bases not matched to a gene; V was cut back by 4 bases and J by 2 bases. The CDR3 nucleotides read TGCGCCAGCAGTGGATCGGGACTAGCCACAGATACGCAGTATTTT. Protein product: CASSGSGLATDTQYF.

The chain couples TRBV4-3 to TRBJ1-2; 7 nucleotides agree with TRBD1. This CDR3 has 15 residues. The V gene's germline CDR1 is LGHNA and CDR2 YSLEER. The V gene end was trimmed by 0 bases and the J gene end by 5 bases; junction bases not matched to a gene: 6. Here the CDR3 reads CASSQDRGGVYGYTF. CDR3 DNA: TGCGCCAGCAGCCAAGACCGAGGGGGCGTGTATGGCTACACCTTC.

This clone is a singleton in its sample. J is TRBJ2-3 and V is TRBV10-2, with D hard to call. Germline loops: CDR1 WSHSY, CDR2 SAAADI. With 6 bases removed from V and 0 bases from J, the gap between germline ends came to 13 bases. The CDR3 sequence is 15 residues long. CDR3 nucleotide sequence: TGCGCCAGCAGCGCCGTACAGTTTAGCACAGATACGCAGTATTTT. Its translation: CASSAVQFSTDTQYF.

The V call is TRBV4-3, the J call TRBJ2-5; D ambiguous. V lost 4 bases and J 5 bases, leaving 11 bases between the germline ends. Germline-derived CDR1 and CDR2 are LGHNA and YSLEER. The CDR3 has 13 amino acids. The CDR3 is CASSLNIGETQYF. The CDR3 DNA sequence: TGCGCCAGCAGCCTAAACATAGGGGAGACCCAGTACTTC.

This clone was seen a handful of times. The sample holds other DNA sequences that translate to the same CDR3. V is TRBV2 and J is TRBJ2-5; D is unresolved. V lost 2 bases and J 4 bases, leaving 2 bases between the germline ends. This CDR3 contains 11 residues. CDR1 and CDR2 (germline): SNHLY, FYNNEI. The CDR3, as DNA: TGTGCCAGCAGTGAACGAGAGACCCAGTACTTC. The encoded protein is CASSERETQYF.

The rearrangement uses TRBV25-1 and TRBJ2-1; no definite D call. CDR1 and CDR2 (germline): MGHDK, SYGVNS. The CDR3 covers 11 residues. V was cut by 2 bases and J by 10 bases, with 6 bases left in between. In nucleotides, the CDR3 is TGTGCCAGCAGTGAAGGGCGGGAGCAGTTCTTC. This translates into CASSEGREQFF. The full variable domain, its missing parts supplied by reference TRBV25-1 and TRBJ2-1, is EADIYQTPRYLVIGTGKKITLECSQTMGHDKMYWYQQDPGMELHLIHYSYGVNSTEKGDLSSESTVSRIRTEHFPLTLESARPSHTSQYLCASSEGREQFFGPGTRLTVL.

The chain employs TRBV7-9 and TRBJ2-2; a possible D gene is TRBD1 (6 bases). This CDR3 region has 15 residues. Germline values: CDR1 SEHNR, CDR2 FQNEAQ (reference sequence). The V end lost 4 bases, the J end lost 1 base, and 10 bases lay between the germline ends. The CDR3 region is CASSYMTGNTGELFF. In DNA, the CDR3 is TGTGCCAGCAGCTATATGACAGGGAACACCGGGGAGCTGTTTTTT. Full variable domain (missing parts from reference TRBV7-9 and TRBJ2-2): DTGVSQNPRHKITKRGQNVTFRCDPISEHNRLYWYRQTLGQGPEFLTYFQNEAQLEKSRLLSDRFSAERPKGSFSTLEIQRTEQGDSAMYLCASSYMTGNTGELFFGEGSRLTVL.

The CDR3 protein is CASSVPGGACRGEQYF. As DNA, the CDR3 is TGTGCCAGCAGCGTACCCGGAGGGGCGTGTCGGGGCGAGCAGTACTTC. J is TRBJ2-7 and V is TRBV21-1; the table's D call of TRBD2 was not tested on the DNA. TRBV21-1 is a pseudogene locus. The CDR3 length is 16 residues.

The chain couples TRBV7-9 to TRBJ2-5, with 13 bases that match TRBD2. V shed 5 bases and J 3 bases; nucleotides not matched to a gene: 6. Germline V gives CDR1 SEHNR, CDR2 FQNEAQ (reference sequence). This CDR3 is built from 16 residues. The CDR3 DNA sequence: TGTGCCAGCAGCCCCTTCGGACTAGCGGGAGAAGAGACCCAGTACTTC. Its translation: CASSPFGLAGEETQYF.

In DNA, the CDR3 is TGTGCCAGCAGCTTAGATCACGGGACAGGGGGAGAGACCCAGTACTTC. This encodes CASSLDHGTGGETQYF. The chain is built from TRBV11-3 and TRBJ2-5; TRBD1 aligns across 11 bases. The germline V gene has CDR1 SGHNT and CDR2 YENEEA. The CDR3 has 16 residues. Trimming took 0 bases from V and 4 from J; bases not matched to a gene: 4.

This sequence joins TRBV6-5 and TRBJ2-3; D unresolved. Trimming shortened V by 5 bases and J by 4 bases, and 10 bases separated the two germline ends. The CDR3 runs 13 residues. Germline CDR1 and CDR2: MNHEY and SVGAGI. The CDR3 here is CASSAADSDTQYF. CDR3 coding DNA: TGTGCCAGCAGTGCGGCGGATTCAGATACGCAGTATTTT.

This sequence joins TRBV16 and TRBJ2-7; D unresolved. V lost 4 bases, J lost 2 bases, and 6 bases lay in between. Germline V lookup: CDR1 KGHSY, CDR2 FQNENV. The CDR3 runs 12 residues. The CDR3 nucleotides read TGTGCCAGCAGCCTTGGGACCTACGAGCAGTACTTC. It is translated as CASSLGTYEQYF. Looking up the rest from reference TRBV16 and TRBJ2-7 gives the full variable domain: GEEVAQTPKHLVRGEGQKAKLYCAPIKGHSYVFWYQQVLKNEFKFLISFQNENVFDETGMPKERFSAKCLPNSPCSLEIQATKLEDSAVYFCASSLGTYEQYFGPGTRLTVT.

This chain links TRBV5-1 with TRBJ2-5; 7 bases are a match to TRBD1. The J call may not be correct, given that the DNA end is closer to TRBJ2-7. Germline CDR1 and CDR2: SGHRS and YFSETQ. The length of the CDR3 is 15 residues. This CDR3 is CASSPRQGTGYEQYF. CDR3 coding DNA: TGCGCCAGCAGCCCCCGACAGGGAACAGGCTACGAGCAGTACTTC.

J is TRBJ1-4 and V is TRBV5-1; D ambiguous. The CDR3 has 15 amino acids. V lost 0 bases and J 8 bases, leaving 14 bases between the germline ends. Per the germline V gene, CDR1 is SGHRS and CDR2 is YFSETQ. The CDR3 loop is CASSLANGYGEKLFF. In nucleotides, the CDR3 is TGCGCCAGCAGCTTGGCCAATGGGTATGGCGAAAAACTGTTTTTT.

This chain uses TRBV21-1 with TRBJ1-1; the tabulated D call, TRBD1, remains unverified against the DNA. TRBV21-1 is recorded as a pseudogene. The CDR3 is 15 residues long. CDR3 in DNA: TGTGCCAGCAGCCCCCGGGACAGGTTATTTACTGAAGCTTTCTTT. Protein: CASSPRDRLFTEAFF.

The V call is TRBV5-1, the J call TRBJ2-7; 9 bases match TRBD1. Trimming cost V 4 bases and J 2 bases; bases outside gene matches: 7. This CDR3 is 15 amino acids long. Germline V gene lookup returns CDR1 SGHRS and CDR2 YFSETQ. As DNA, the CDR3 is TGCGCCAGCAGCCCCGGACAGGGGACCCCCTACGAGCAGTACTTC. Protein product: CASSPGQGTPYEQYF.

The CDR3 spells CATSRGATEAFF. As DNA, the CDR3 is TGTGCCACCAGCAGGGGGGCCACTGAAGCTTTCTTT. The genes are TRBV6-5 and TRBJ1-1; the match to TRBD1 covers 7 bases. This CDR3 is built from 12 residues. Germline trimming cut 10 bases from V and 4 bases from J; bases unmatched to any gene: 6. Germline CDR1 reads MNHEY; CDR2 reads SVGAGI.

This clone occurred a few times. The J gene is TRBJ1-1, the V gene TRBV19, with a possible D match to TRBD1 (5 bases). V shed 5 bases and J shed 13 bases, with 23 bases lying between them. This CDR3 is 14 amino acids long. From germline, CDR1 is LNHDA and CDR2 SQIVND (reference sequence). The CDR3 sequence is CASSPHGGDGSGFF. CDR3 DNA sequence: TGTGCCAGTAGTCCCCACGGGGGTGATGGGAGTGGTTTCTTT.

The gene calls are TRBV11-2 and TRBJ2-1, with 8 bases that match TRBD2. Germline trimming cut 5 bases from V and 7 bases from J; bases unmatched to any gene: 4. Germline CDR1 SGHAT, CDR2 FQNNGV. CDR3 length: 13 amino acids. DNA of the CDR3: TGTGCCAGCAGCGTTAGCGGGGCGAATGAGCAGTTCTTC. Protein product: CASSVSGANEQFF.

The chain uses TRBV28 and TRBJ1-1, with 8 bases identical to TRBD1. The CDR3 is 17 residues long. V was pared by 7 bases and J by 0 bases, with 13 bases of the junction left unmatched. CDR1 is MDHEN and CDR2 is SYDVKM in the germline V gene. The CDR3: CASTSPGGHTMNTEAFF. The CDR3 coding sequence is TGTGCCAGCACCTCACCAGGGGGCCATACCATGAACACTGAAGCTTTCTTT.